These 9 T cell receptor beta chains share one sample of origin, sequenced in a study of cytomegalovirus exposure and HLA in healthy donors. Primers: 60 Vbeta forward and 13 Jbeta reverse. The protocol was immunoSEQ multiplex PCR, while the TCRdb copy is restricted to in-frame clones and leaves out a portion. The table has under 250,000 clones, approximately 78% seen once; the top ten hold 2.5% to 3%. The sequenced sample was PBMCs. The receptors here all came from a woman in her 40s in good health and CMV-seronegative.

The genes are TRBV7-3 and TRBJ2-5; TRBD2 might be the D (5 bases). Per germline, CDR1 SGHTA and CDR2 FQGTGA. This CDR3 has 13 amino acids. With 3 bases removed from V and 4 bases from J, the gap between germline ends came to 9 bases. The CDR3 is CASSFSEGETQYF. As DNA, the CDR3 is TGTGCCAGCAGCTTCTCTGAGGGAGAGACCCAGTACTTC.

The genes are TRBV9 and TRBJ1-1; D is undetermined. This CDR3 is built from 13 residues. V dropped 4 bases and J dropped 4 bases, with 11 bases sitting between them. The V gene's germline CDR1 is SGDLS and CDR2 YYNGEE. CDR3 region: CASSFGLGTEAFF. CDR3 coding DNA: TGTGCCAGCAGCTTTGGTCTAGGCACTGAAGCTTTCTTT.

This clone was seen a single time. V usage is TRBV2 and J usage is TRBJ1-1; TRBD1 is a possible D gene (6 bases). Germline V gene data show CDR1 as SNHLY and CDR2 as FYNNEI. CDR3 length equals 13 residues. V lost 4 bases to trimming and J lost 5 bases, with 11 bases between them. The CDR3 region has the DNA TGTGCCAGCAGTGCTGGGGGCTTGACTGAAGCTTTCTTT. It encodes CASSAGGLTEAFF.

The J gene is TRBJ2-4, the V gene TRBV27; 8 bases are shared with TRBD2. The V segment lost 5 bases and the J segment 0 bases; nucleotides outside the gene matches: 6. CDR1 and CDR2 (germline): MNHEY, SMNVEV (reference sequence). This CDR3 contains 16 residues. CDR3 amino acids: CASSTGGGIAKNIQYF. For the CDR3, the DNA is TGTGCCAGCAGTACCGGGGGGGGTATAGCCAAAAACATTCAGTACTTC.

This chain links TRBV5-4 with TRBJ2-5; D is possibly TRBD1 (6 bases). The germline gives CDR1 SGHNT, CDR2 YYREEE (reference sequence). The length of the CDR3 is 14 residues. V was shortened by 3 bases and J by 1 base, with 10 bases between the two germline ends. CDR3 nucleotides: TGTGCCAGCAGCTCCGGACAGTCCCAAGAGACCCAGTACTTC. Amino acid sequence: CASSSGQSQETQYF.

The chain combines TRBV27 with TRBJ2-1, with 11 positions matching TRBD2. The CDR3 contains 19 residues. The germline CDR1 and CDR2 sequences are MNHEY and SMNVEV (reference sequence). Trimming at V came to 1 base and at J to 0 bases, leaving 8 bases not matched to a gene. CDR3 DNA: TGTGCCAGCAGTTTATGGGCTAGCGGGAGGTCGGGCTCCTACAATGAGCAGTTCTTC. Amino acid sequence: CASSLWASGRSGSYNEQFF.

The chain carries TRBV5-1 and TRBJ1-2; D perhaps matches TRBD1 (6 bases). Deletions cut 0 bases from V and 0 bases from J, with 15 bases between. From germline, CDR1 is SGHRS and CDR2 YFSETQ. The CDR3 is made up of 17 amino acids. CDR3 amino acids: CASSLGRGTKANYGYTF. For the CDR3, the DNA is TGCGCCAGCAGCTTGGGTAGGGGGACAAAAGCTAACTATGGCTACACCTTC.

This rearrangement joins TRBV29-1 to TRBJ1-2; no reliable D call. Trimming removed 7 bases at V and 4 bases at J, with 16 bases between. The V gene's germline CDR1 is SQVTM and CDR2 ANQGSEA. The CDR3 loop spans 13 amino acids. CDR3 in DNA: TGCAGCGCCCAGCGGGCGGAAACCTATGGCTACACCTTC. This translates into CSAQRAETYGYTF.

This chain links TRBV14 with TRBJ2-7; 8 nucleotides line up with TRBD1. The V gene's germline CDR1 is SGHDN and CDR2 FVKESK. The junction had 9 bases not matched to a gene; V was cut back by 3 bases and J by 2 bases. The CDR3 has 16 amino acids. Here the CDR3 reads CASSQESGTGTYEQYF. CDR3 DNA sequence: TGTGCCAGCAGCCAGGAATCCGGGACAGGAACCTACGAGCAGTACTTC.